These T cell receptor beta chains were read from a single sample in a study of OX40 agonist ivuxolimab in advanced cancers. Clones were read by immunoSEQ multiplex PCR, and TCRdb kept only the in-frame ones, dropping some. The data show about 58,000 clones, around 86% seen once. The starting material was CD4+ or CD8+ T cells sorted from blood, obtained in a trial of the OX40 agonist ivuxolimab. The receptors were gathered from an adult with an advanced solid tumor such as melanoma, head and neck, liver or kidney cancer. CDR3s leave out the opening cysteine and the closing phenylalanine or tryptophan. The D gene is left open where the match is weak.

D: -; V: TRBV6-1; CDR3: ASRESWGPDYGYT
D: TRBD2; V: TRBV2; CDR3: ASSYGASGVQNEQF
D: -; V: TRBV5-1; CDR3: ASSLDGFGAQH
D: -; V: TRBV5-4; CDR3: ASNDLGRNYGYT
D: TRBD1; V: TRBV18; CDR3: ASSPRMTGAGPSYEQY
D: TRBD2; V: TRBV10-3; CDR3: AAAGGLYNEQF
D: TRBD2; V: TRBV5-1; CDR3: ASSFQASGGNEQF
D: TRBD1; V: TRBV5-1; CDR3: ASSLWTGNTGELF
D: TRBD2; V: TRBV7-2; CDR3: ASSLEGPSGGANQF
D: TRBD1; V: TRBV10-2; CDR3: ATLGQVVMNTEAF
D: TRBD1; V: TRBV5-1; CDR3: ASSPGQGNYGYT
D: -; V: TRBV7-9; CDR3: ASSLPGTPSGYT
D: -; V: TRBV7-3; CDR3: ASSPTSSYEQY
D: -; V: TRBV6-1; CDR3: ASSDVGRVSYYGYT
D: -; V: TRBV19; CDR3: ASRSGAARSYNEQF
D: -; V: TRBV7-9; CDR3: ASSNSRRGNSPLH
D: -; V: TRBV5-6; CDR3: ASSLWTVGANYGYT
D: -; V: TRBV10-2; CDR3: ASSLGGGSVNTEAF
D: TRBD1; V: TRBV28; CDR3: ASLIRGRTGELF
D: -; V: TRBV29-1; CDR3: SVDVVAGGVQY
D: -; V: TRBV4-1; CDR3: ASSHSGANRDPQH
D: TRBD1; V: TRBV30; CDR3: AWSVNRGLRYEQY
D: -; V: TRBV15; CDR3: ATSRVSAGELF
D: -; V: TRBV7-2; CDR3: ASTSRTTHPYEQY
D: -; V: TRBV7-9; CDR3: ASSLGAAGYT
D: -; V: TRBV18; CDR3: ASSPGVPGNRRNTEAF
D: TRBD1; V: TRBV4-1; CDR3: ASSQAQGGLNQPQH
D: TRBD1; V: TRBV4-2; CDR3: ASSQVALTGATNTEAF
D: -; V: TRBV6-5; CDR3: ASSSGGFQPQH
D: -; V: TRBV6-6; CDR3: ASSGTVANYGYT